This note documents a single T cell receptor (beta chain) sequence. The data were produced by immunoSEQ multiplex PCR, yet TCRdb's version contains in-frame clones alone and is incomplete. The sample includes just under 350,000 clones, around 91% of them seen just once. These data originate in a study of blood T cell repertoires in COVID-19. V was trimmed by 2 bases and J by 6 bases, leaving 14 bases between them. The CDR3 runs to 15 residues. Germline CDR1 and CDR2: MNHEY and SVGEGT. The V call is TRBV6-2 or TRBV6-3, the J call TRBJ2-1; TRBD2 might be the D (5 bases). The sequenced sample consisted of peripheral blood. This receptor was obtained from a woman in her late teens or twenties who had recovered from COVID-19. Here the CDR3 reads CASSYNTRGGNEQFF. CDR3 nucleotides: TGTGCCAGCAGTTACAACACCCGGGGTGGCAATGAGCAGTTCTTC.